One sample yielded the 7 T cell receptor beta chains listed below, sequenced in a study of CD8 T cells in Susac syndrome (dated by TCRdb to the late 2010s). The protocol used for the library was the immunoSEQ multiplex PCR assay. RNA was extracted using the RNeasy kit, and roughly 0.5 to 1 ug of the RNA was reverse transcribed with random hexamers. The public sequencing data were trimmed at Q25 with fastp and processed into clonotypes with MiXCR by TCRdb, which kept only in-frame beta chains. Rows are unified per CDR3 protein, each entry keeping the most common DNA and genes. Counted in this sample were about 440,000 distinct CDR3 sequences; approximately 85% of them appeared once. The ten largest account for more than 0.09% of the sample. Sequenced sample: CD8+ T cells from PBMCs. These receptors all stem from a human donor with multiple sclerosis.

The rearrangement links TRBV19 to TRBJ1-1, with unresolved D. The CDR3 has 15 amino acids. The V end was cut by 8 bases, the J end by 1 base, with 17 bases between. Germline CDR1 is LNHDA and CDR2 is SQIVND (reference sequence). DNA of the CDR3: TGTGCCAGTTGCGACGGGCCCGGAGGGAACACTGAAGCTTTCTTT. The encoded protein is CASCDGPGGNTEAFF.

This chain connects TRBV6-5 to TRBJ2-7; D may be TRBD1 (5 bases). This CDR3 has 14 amino acids. Germline V gives CDR1 MNHEY, CDR2 SVGAGI. Trimming pared 0 bases from V and 3 bases from J, leaving 9 bases between. In DNA form, the CDR3 reads TGTGCCAGCAGTTACTCGCAGGGTTACTACGAGCAGTACTTC. It specifies CASSYSQGYYEQYF.

The rearrangement joins TRBV30 to TRBJ2-3; D possibly corresponds to TRBD2 (6 bases). V was cut by 4 bases and J by 0 bases, with 23 bases left in between. The CDR3 length is 18 residues. Germline assignment: CDR1 GTSNPN and CDR2 SVGIG (reference sequence). The CDR3 spells CAWNRSLGVGGSTDTQYF. The CDR3 DNA reads TGTGCCTGGAACCGGTCTTTGGGGGTTGGGGGGAGCACAGATACGCAGTATTTT.

This clonotype occurred once. The chain joins TRBV11-2 to TRBJ2-1; 15 nucleotides agree with TRBD2. V trimming: 5 bases; J trimming: 7 bases; junction bases outside the gene matches: 12. The CDR3 is 18 residues long. Germline V gives CDR1 SGHAT, CDR2 FQNNGV. The CDR3 loop is CASSDSRGLAGGLNEQFF. CDR3 nucleotide sequence: TGTGCCAGCAGCGATAGCAGAGGACTAGCGGGGGGGCTAAATGAGCAGTTCTTC.

This clonotype was seen just once. The chain recombines TRBV30 with TRBJ1-1; no definite D call. This CDR3 has 15 residues. Germline assignment: CDR1 GTSNPN and CDR2 SVGIG (reference sequence). The germline V and J ends were trimmed by 0 bases and 4 bases, with 15 bases remaining between them. CDR3 DNA sequence: TGTGCCTGGAGTGTACATGGTATAGGGAGCACTGAAGCTTTCTTT. Translating it yields CAWSVHGIGSTEAFF.

CDR3 sequence reads: CASSLPSYSNQPQHF. The CDR3 DNA is TGTGCCAGCAGCTTACCGTCCTATAGCAATCAGCCCCAGCATTTT. The rearrangement uses TRBV7-8 and TRBJ1-5; D not certain. CDR3 size: 15 residues. Germline CDR1 and CDR2: SGHVS and FQNEAQ. Trimming removed 2 bases from V and 0 bases from J, with 8 bases in between. Drawing the rest from reference TRBV7-8 and TRBJ1-5, the complete variable domain is GAGVSQSPRYKVAKRGQDVALRCDPISGHVSLFWYQQALGQGPEFLTYFQNEAQLDKSGLPSDRFFAERPEGSVSTLKIQRTQQEDSAVYLCASSLPSYSNQPQHFGDGTRLSIL.

The chain has TRBV7-6 and TRBJ1-1; 9 positions agree with TRBD1. The trim removed 3 bases at V and 4 bases at J, leaving 6 bases unmatched. Germline V gene data show CDR1 as SGHVS and CDR2 as FNYEAQ. The length of the CDR3 is 15 residues. In DNA, the CDR3 is TGTGCCAGCAGCTTCGGGACAGGGAGGGTCACTGAAGCTTTCTTT. This translates into CASSFGTGRVTEAFF. The whole variable domain, remainder taken from reference TRBV7-6 and TRBJ1-1, is GAGVSQSPRYKVTKRGQDVALRCDPISGHVSLYWYRQALGQGPEFLTYFNYEAQQDKSGLPNDRFSAERPEGSISTLTIQRTEQRDSAMYRCASSFGTGRVTEAFFGQGTRLTVV.